This note documents a single TCR beta chain sequence. TCRdb keeps only in-frame clones here, not all; method: immunoSEQ multiplex PCR. Of about 50,000 clones detected, roughly 92% appear once; the ten largest clones hold less than 6%. This sample was included in a study of T cell changes during pregnancy in multiple sclerosis. Per germline, CDR1 SGHAT and CDR2 FQNNGV. The CDR3 is made up of 15 amino acids. The V segment lost 4 bases and the J segment 0 bases; nucleotides outside the gene matches: 5. This chain links TRBV11-2 with TRBJ2-7; 8 bases are shared with TRBD2. The sample here was CD8+ T cells from peripheral blood mononuclear cells, taken before pregnancy. This clonotype was obtained from a female donor with multiple sclerosis, enrolled in a pregnancy study. The CDR3 is CASSSRTSLSYEQYF. CDR3 bases: TGTGCCAGCAGCTCAAGGACTAGCCTCTCCTACGAGCAGTACTTC. The variable domain in full, with the rest retrieved from reference TRBV11-2 and TRBJ2-7, is EAGVAQSPRYKIIEKRQSVAFWCNPISGHATLYWYQQILGQGPKLLIQFQNNGVVDDSQLPKDRFSAERLKGVDSTLKIQPAKLEDSAVYLCASSSRTSLSYEQYFGPGTRLTVT.